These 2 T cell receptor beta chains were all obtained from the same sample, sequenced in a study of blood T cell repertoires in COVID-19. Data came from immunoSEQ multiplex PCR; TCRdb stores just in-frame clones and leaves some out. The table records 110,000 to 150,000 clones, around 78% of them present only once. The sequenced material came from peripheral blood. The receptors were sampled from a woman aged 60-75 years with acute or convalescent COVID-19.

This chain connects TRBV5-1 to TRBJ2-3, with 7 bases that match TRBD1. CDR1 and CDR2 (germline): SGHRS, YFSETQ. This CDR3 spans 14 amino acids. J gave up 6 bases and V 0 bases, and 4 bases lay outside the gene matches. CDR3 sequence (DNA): TGCGCCAGCAGCTTGGGGGCAGGGGGTGATACGCAGTATTTT. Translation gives CASSLGAGGDTQYF.

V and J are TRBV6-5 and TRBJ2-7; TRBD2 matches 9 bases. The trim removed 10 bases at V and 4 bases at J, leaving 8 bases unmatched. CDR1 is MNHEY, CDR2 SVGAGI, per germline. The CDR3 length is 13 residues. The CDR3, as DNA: TGTGCCACCAATAGCGGGAGTAGGTACGAGCAGTACTTC. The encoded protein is CATNSGSRYEQYF.